The 25 T cell receptor beta chains listed next were all sequenced from one sample in a study of shared clonotypes between healthy human individuals. Naive CD8 cells comprised CD45RO-negative, CCR7-positively selected cells, excluding terminally differentiated effector memory CD45RA+ cells. Measured with immunoSEQ multiplex PCR; TCRdb has only the in-frame clones, and not every one. The table includes about 2.1 million clones, over 85% detected once. Input material: naive CD8+ T cells from PBMCs. The receptors stem from a man between 18 and 35 years old in good health. Some clones in this sample may be carry-over from other donors' samples.

Turning to this clone: The same CDR3 is also encoded by other DNA sequences in this sample. This sequence joins TRBV19 and TRBJ1-1; TRBD1 is a possible D gene (6 bases). The CDR3 is made up of 15 amino acids. V was shortened by 1 base and J by 0 bases, with 9 bases between the two germline ends. Germline V gives CDR1 LNHDA, CDR2 SQIVND (reference sequence). CDR3 region: CASSIVPGVNTEAFF. In DNA, the CDR3 is TGTGCCAGTAGTATAGTCCCAGGGGTGAACACTGAAGCTTTCTTT.

This rearrangement joins TRBV7-2 to TRBJ2-3, with D perhaps matching TRBD1 (5 bases). CDR3 length: 15 amino acids. From germline, CDR1 is SGHTA and CDR2 FQGNSA. The germline V and J ends were trimmed by 3 bases and 0 bases, with 10 bases remaining between them. The CDR3 coding sequence is TGTGCCAGCAGCTTTATGGGGCCGAGCACAGATACGCAGTATTTT. Amino acid sequence: CASSFMGPSTDTQYF.

There are a few counts of this clone. The gene calls are TRBV28 and TRBJ1-1, with TRBD1 identical over 9 bases. After removal of 3 bases from V and 3 bases from J, the junction contained 2 bases not matched to a gene. The CDR3 loop spans 14 amino acids. Germline-derived CDR1 and CDR2 are MDHEN and SYDVKM. CDR3 loop: CASSLDRGYTEAFF. CDR3 DNA sequence: TGTGCCAGCAGTTTGGACAGGGGTTACACTGAAGCTTTCTTT.

This chain connects TRBV5-1 to TRBJ2-1; D ambiguous. This CDR3 has 17 residues. Between the trimmed V and J ends, which lost 4 bases and 4 bases, there was a span of 21 bases. CDR1 and CDR2 (germline): SGHRS, YFSETQ. The CDR3 loop is CASSAHKVLQHYNEQFF. The CDR3 DNA follows: TGCGCCAGCAGCGCCCACAAGGTATTGCAGCATTACAATGAGCAGTTCTTC.

The V gene is TRBV28, the J gene TRBJ1-5, with D maybe TRBD1 (5 bases). Trimming took off 2 bases at V and 2 bases at J, with 16 bases between the two ends. CDR1 is MDHEN, CDR2 SYDVKM, per germline. This CDR3 region has 17 residues. CDR3 coding DNA: TGTGCCAGCAGTTTAGGGGGGTATATATCGGGCAATCAGCCCCAGCATTTT. Its protein is CASSLGGYISGNQPQHF.

The V gene is TRBV28, the J gene TRBJ2-5; 16 nucleotides match TRBD2. The V segment lost 2 bases and the J segment 5 bases; nucleotides outside the gene matches: 14. Germline CDR1 MDHEN, CDR2 SYDVKM. The CDR3 is 20 amino acids. Written as DNA, the CDR3 is TGTGCCAGCAGTTTAAGGGGATCCGGGACTAGCGGGAGGGTCGGGGAGACCCAGTACTTC. Its protein product is CASSLRGSGTSGRVGETQYF.

The rearrangement links TRBV28 to TRBJ2-1; TRBD1 matches at 9 bases. This CDR3 has 14 residues. CDR1 is MDHEN and CDR2 is SYDVKM in the germline V gene. The V segment lost 4 bases and the J segment 6 bases; nucleotides outside the gene matches: 4. As DNA, the CDR3 is TGTGCCAGCAGTTCTTACAGGGGGCGCAATGAGCAGTTCTTC. Encoded protein: CASSSYRGRNEQFF. Full variable domain (rest looked up from reference TRBV28 and TRBJ2-1): DVKVTQSSRYLVKRTGEKVFLECVQDMDHENMFWYRQDPGLGLRLIYFSYDVKMKEKGDIPEGYSVSREKKERFSLILESASTNQTSMYLCASSSYRGRNEQFFGPGTRLTVL.

The J gene is TRBJ2-5, the V gene TRBV4-2; D is possibly TRBD1 (6 bases). Germline CDR1 reads LGHNA; CDR2 reads YNFKEQ. Between the trimmed V and J ends, which lost 0 bases and 4 bases, there was a span of 15 bases. The CDR3 extends over 16 amino acids. CDR3 in amino acids: CASSQDRWGLAETQYF. CDR3 DNA sequence: TGTGCCAGCAGCCAAGACCGGTGGGGGCTGGCAGAGACCCAGTACTTC.

This clone was picked up one time. This chain connects TRBV9 to TRBJ2-1; D remains ambiguous. Trimming stripped 1 base from V and 5 bases from J, with 10 bases between. The germline V gene has CDR1 SGDLS and CDR2 YYNGEE. CDR3 length equals 14 residues. The CDR3 region is CASSVPTRDNEQFF. CDR3 DNA: TGTGCCAGCAGCGTACCAACTCGGGACAATGAGCAGTTCTTC.

J is TRBJ1-1 and V is TRBV5-5; 9 bases line up with TRBD1. Germline CDR1 reads SGHKS; CDR2 reads YYEKEE (reference sequence). V lost 4 bases to trimming and J lost 0 bases; unmatched junction nucleotides: 7. The CDR3 has 16 residues. CDR3 loop: CASSTRDRALNTEAFF. The CDR3 DNA sequence: TGTGCCAGCAGCACCCGGGACAGGGCCTTGAACACTGAAGCTTTCTTT.

The chain employs TRBV30 and TRBJ2-7; D tentatively fits TRBD1 or TRBD2 (5 bases each). The germline gives CDR1 GTSNPN, CDR2 SVGIG (reference sequence). The length of the CDR3 is 14 residues. Trimming removed 4 bases at V and 1 base at J, with 14 bases between. The CDR3 coding sequence is TGTGCCTGGACCTCACGGGACGGGTCCTACGAGCAGTACTTC. This translates into CAWTSRDGSYEQYF. The variable domain in full, completed from reference TRBV30 and TRBJ2-7, reads SQTIHQWPATLVQPVGSPLSLECTVEGTSNPNLYWYRQAAGRGLQLLFYSVGIGQISSEVPQNLSASRPQDRQFILSSKKLLLSDSGFYLCAWTSRDGSYEQYFGPGTRLTVT.

This clone has a single count. The rearrangement links TRBV27 to TRBJ1-1; 7 bases line up with TRBD1. Per germline, CDR1 MNHEY and CDR2 SMNVEV (reference sequence). CDR3 size: 13 residues. The ends lost 9 bases at V and 4 bases at J; junction bases unmatched: 8. The CDR3 coding sequence is TGTGCCAGTGGACAGGAAACTTTCACTGAAGCTTTCTTT. Amino acid sequence: CASGQETFTEAFF.

This chain uses TRBV2 with TRBJ2-7; D is perhaps TRBD1 (6 bases). The CDR3 runs 15 residues. Deletions cut 1 base from V and 2 bases from J, with 12 bases between. Germline V gene lookup returns CDR1 SNHLY and CDR2 FYNNEI. The CDR3 DNA reads as TGTGCCAGCAGTGAAGGGGCAGGGGCTACCTACGAGCAGTACTTC. It specifies CASSEGAGATYEQYF.

The chain carries TRBV7-7 and TRBJ2-1; 9 bases are a match to TRBD2. The germline V gene has CDR1 SSHAT and CDR2 FNYEAQ (reference sequence). The ends lost 5 bases at V and 8 bases at J; junction bases unmatched: 7. CDR3 length: 14 amino acids. CDR3 DNA sequence: TGTGCCAGCAGCCCTTTTAGCGGGAGCGATGAGCAGTTCTTC. It specifies CASSPFSGSDEQFF.

The V call is TRBV9, the J call TRBJ1-1; D remains unclear. CDR1 is SGDLS, CDR2 YYNGEE, per germline. This CDR3 contains 16 residues. V was clipped by 2 bases and J by 4 bases, with 18 bases between them. The CDR3 region is CASSVGFRALSTEAFF. DNA for the CDR3: TGTGCCAGCAGCGTCGGTTTTCGGGCGTTAAGCACTGAAGCTTTCTTT.

The chain links TRBV30 to TRBJ2-1; D uncertain. The germline V and J ends were trimmed by 3 bases and 3 bases, with 3 bases remaining between them. CDR1 and CDR2 from the germline V gene are GTSNPN and SVGIG (reference sequence). The CDR3 spans 11 residues. CDR3 residues: CAWRNYNEQFF. CDR3 nucleotides: TGTGCCTGGAGAAACTACAATGAGCAGTTCTTC.

V and J are TRBV27 and TRBJ2-4; TRBD1 matches 7 bases. The CDR3 spans 15 residues. Per germline, CDR1 MNHEY and CDR2 SMNVEV (reference sequence). With V trimmed by 1 base and J by 4 bases, 4 bases remained unmatched. The CDR3 region has the DNA TGTGCCAGCAGTTTATTGGGGACAGCTAAAAACATTCAGTACTTC. Encoded protein: CASSLLGTAKNIQYF.

The chain uses TRBV7-9 and TRBJ2-7; TRBD2 aligns across 14 bases. The CDR3 has 16 residues. Germline trimming cut 1 base from V and 4 bases from J; bases unmatched to any gene: 3. Germline CDR1 and CDR2: SEHNR and FQNEAQ (reference sequence). The CDR3 reads CASSLGLAGGNYEQYF. CDR3 coding DNA: TGTGCCAGCAGCTTAGGACTAGCGGGAGGGAATTACGAGCAGTACTTC. The variable domain in full, completed from reference TRBV7-9 and TRBJ2-7, reads DTGVSQNPRHKITKRGQNVTFRCDPISEHNRLYWYRQTLGQGPEFLTYFQNEAQLEKSRLLSDRFSAERPKGSFSTLEIQRTEQGDSAMYLCASSLGLAGGNYEQYFGPGTRLTVT.

This chain uses TRBV7-9 with TRBJ2-3, with 8 bases fitting TRBD2. Germline CDR1 reads SEHNR; CDR2 reads FQNEAQ (reference sequence). The CDR3 spans 17 residues. V lost 2 bases and J lost 2; bases outside the gene matches: 9. Here the CDR3 reads CASSLPAGATNTDTQYF. CDR3 in DNA: TGTGCCAGCAGCTTACCAGCGGGGGCGACCAACACAGATACGCAGTATTTT.

This chain joins TRBV19 and TRBJ1-2; 8 bases fit TRBD1. With V trimmed by 3 bases and J by 3 bases, 3 bases remained unmatched. The CDR3 has 14 amino acids. The V gene's germline CDR1 is LNHDA and CDR2 SQIVND (reference sequence). The CDR3, as DNA: TGTGCCAGTAGTATGGACAGGGAAGACTATGGCTACACCTTC. It translates to CASSMDREDYGYTF.

J is TRBJ1-1 and V is TRBV11-2; the D gene is possibly TRBD1 (5 bases). Germline CDR1 SGHAT, CDR2 FQNNGV. The ends were cut back, 3 bases at V and 5 bases at J, with 16 bases in the middle. There are 15 residues in the CDR3. Written as DNA, the CDR3 is TGTGCCAGCAGCTTGTATTCGTTGGAGGGGACTGAAGCTTTCTTT. Translating gives CASSLYSLEGTEAFF.

V and J are TRBV11-3 and TRBJ2-1, with 11 nucleotides matching TRBD2. The trim removed 2 bases at V and 12 bases at J, leaving 9 bases unmatched. The CDR3 sequence is 15 residues long. Germline V gene lookup returns CDR1 SGHNT and CDR2 YENEEA. CDR3 bases: TGTGCCAGCAGCTTAACGGGTAGCGGGAGGGCCGCGCAGTTCTTC. Translated, it gives CASSLTGSGRAAQFF.

V gene TRBV19 combines with J gene TRBJ1-5; 7 nucleotides align to TRBD1. V dropped 5 bases and J dropped 5; count of bases not matched to a gene: 6. Germline V lookup: CDR1 LNHDA, CDR2 SQIVND (reference sequence). The CDR3 loop spans 14 amino acids. The CDR3 nucleotides are TGTGCCAGTAGTCCGACAGGGCCGCATCAGCCCCAGCATTTT. Its protein product is CASSPTGPHQPQHF.

The chain joins TRBV19 to TRBJ2-5; D call uncertain. Germline CDR1 reads LNHDA; CDR2 reads SQIVND (reference sequence). V lost 3 bases, J lost 5 bases, and 13 bases lay in between. This CDR3 comprises 14 residues. In DNA form, the CDR3 reads TGTGCCAGTAGTATGAGGCAAAGTGGGGAGACCCAGTACTTC. This encodes CASSMRQSGETQYF. The entire variable domain, with the rest obtained from reference TRBV19 and TRBJ2-5, is as follows: DGGITQSPKYLFRKEGQNVTLSCEQNLNHDAMYWYRQDPGQGLRLIYYSQIVNDFQKGDIAEGYSVSREKKESFPLTVTSAQKNPTAFYLCASSMRQSGETQYFGPGTRLLVL.

The rearrangement links TRBV6-5 to TRBJ2-7; D not certain. The CDR3 runs to 11 residues. Germline V gene lookup returns CDR1 MNHEY and CDR2 SVGAGI. V was pared by 8 bases and J by 5 bases, with 10 bases between. The CDR3 sequence is CASLGPHEQYF. The CDR3 nucleotides read TGTGCCAGCCTTGGTCCCCACGAGCAGTACTTC.